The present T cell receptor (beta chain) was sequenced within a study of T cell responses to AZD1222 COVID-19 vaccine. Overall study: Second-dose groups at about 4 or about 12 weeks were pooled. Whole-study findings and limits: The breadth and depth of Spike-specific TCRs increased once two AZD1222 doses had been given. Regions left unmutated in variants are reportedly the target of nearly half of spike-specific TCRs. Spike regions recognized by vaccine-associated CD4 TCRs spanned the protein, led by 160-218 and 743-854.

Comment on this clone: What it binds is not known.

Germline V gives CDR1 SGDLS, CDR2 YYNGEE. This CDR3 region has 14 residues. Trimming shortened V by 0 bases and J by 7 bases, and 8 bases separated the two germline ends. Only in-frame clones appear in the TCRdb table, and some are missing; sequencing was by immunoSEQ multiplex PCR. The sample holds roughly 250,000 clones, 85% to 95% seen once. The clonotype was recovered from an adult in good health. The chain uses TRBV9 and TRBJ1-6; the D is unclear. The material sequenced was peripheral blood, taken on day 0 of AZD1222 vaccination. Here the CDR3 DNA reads TGTGCCAGCAGCGTAGCTGGGTCGAATTCACCCCTCCACTTT. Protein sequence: CASSVAGSNSPLHF.